Shown below are 29 T cell receptor beta chains from a single sample sequenced in a study of blood T cell repertoires in COVID-19. The method was immunoSEQ multiplex PCR; TCRdb's version includes in-frame clones alone and lacks a portion of them. The table lists tens of thousands of clones, over 60% of them singletons. The sample comprised peripheral blood. The receptor source for this set is an older man with COVID-19, enrolled during active disease.

The rearrangement joins TRBV6-5 to TRBJ1-2; 7 bases match TRBD1. Trimming took 0 bases from V and 3 from J; bases not matched to a gene: 1. The germline V gene has CDR1 MNHEY and CDR2 SVGAGI. There are 14 residues in the CDR3. Here the CDR3 reads CASSYSTGYYGYTF. The CDR3 region has the DNA TGTGCCAGCAGTTACTCGACAGGGTACTATGGCTACACCTTC.

The chain couples TRBV12-3 or TRBV12-4 to TRBJ2-3, with 8 positions matching TRBD2. The V gene end was trimmed by 11 bases and the J gene end by 4 bases; junction bases not matched to a gene: 8. This CDR3 spans 13 amino acids. The DNA for the CDR3 is TGTGCCGCTCGGAGAGCGGGAGCAGATACGCAGTATTTT. Translating it yields CAARRAGADTQYF.

The chain links TRBV5-1 to TRBJ1-1; D not resolved. Germline assignment: CDR1 SGHRS and CDR2 YFSETQ. This CDR3 is 13 amino acids long. Between the trimmed V and J ends, which lost 4 bases and 2 bases, there was a span of 9 bases. The CDR3 DNA follows: TGCGCCAGCAGCGCGCGCTCCAACACTGAAGCTTTCTTT. As protein: CASSARSNTEAFF.

V gene TRBV7-8 combines with J gene TRBJ1-5, with TRBD1 identical over 9 bases. Germline CDR1 SGHVS, CDR2 FQNEAQ. There are 18 residues in the CDR3. The V segment lost 1 base and the J segment 0 bases; nucleotides outside the gene matches: 7. In DNA form, the CDR3 reads TGTGCCAGCAGCTTAGGGGACAGGGTGGGGTTTAGCAATCAGCCCCAGCATTTT. Encoded protein: CASSLGDRVGFSNQPQHF. Drawing the rest from reference TRBV7-8 and TRBJ1-5, the complete variable domain is GAGVSQSPRYKVAKRGQDVALRCDPISGHVSLFWYQQALGQGPEFLTYFQNEAQLDKSGLPSDRFFAERPEGSVSTLKIQRTQQEDSAVYLCASSLGDRVGFSNQPQHFGDGTRLSIL.

The chain uses TRBV7-2 and TRBJ2-7, with 8 nucleotides matching TRBD1. This CDR3 is built from 15 residues. V shed 5 bases and J 3 bases; nucleotides not matched to a gene: 9. The germline V gene encodes CDR1 SGHTA and CDR2 FQGNSA. The CDR3 loop is CASSRNSGQVYEQYF. CDR3 in DNA: TGTGCCAGCAGCCGGAATTCGGGACAGGTCTACGAGCAGTACTTC.

The V call is TRBV7-9, the J call TRBJ1-1, with 8 bases matching TRBD1. The CDR3 has 13 residues. Germline V gives CDR1 SEHNR, CDR2 FQNEAQ (reference sequence). The ends lost 8 bases at V and 5 bases at J; junction bases unmatched: 7. The CDR3 here is CASGTGGRTEAFF. The CDR3 DNA reads TGTGCCAGCGGAACAGGGGGACGGACTGAAGCTTTCTTT.

The rearrangement uses TRBV5-1 and TRBJ2-4; D might be TRBD2 (5 bases). V was pared by 4 bases and J by 11 bases, with 16 bases between. The CDR3 runs to 13 residues. Germline V gives CDR1 SGHRS, CDR2 YFSETQ. The CDR3 sequence is CASSEGASWVQYF. CDR3 DNA: TGCGCCAGCAGCGAGGGTGCGAGTTGGGTTCAGTACTTC.

This clone was observed a single time. The germline gene is not matched at one end of the junction; a read error may be the cause. The CDR3 DNA sequence: TGTGCTAGCAGCACCGGGACAGGGGGCAGAGAGACCCAGTACTTC. Its translation: CASSTGTGGRETQYF. This chain joins TRBV7-7 and TRBJ2-5, with 12 bases aligning to TRBD1. Germline CDR1 is SSHAT and CDR2 is FNYEAQ (reference sequence). This CDR3 is 15 amino acids long.

The rearrangement links TRBV27 to TRBJ2-7, with 8 bases fitting TRBD1. V lost 6 bases to trimming and J lost 4 bases; unmatched junction nucleotides: 8. Germline assignment: CDR1 MNHEY and CDR2 SMNVEV (reference sequence). This CDR3 has 14 residues. The CDR3 DNA reads TGTGCCAGCAGCCGGGGACAGGTGAATTACGAGCAGTACTTC. It encodes CASSRGQVNYEQYF.

The chain combines TRBV7-9 with TRBJ1-2; tentative D call: TRBD1 (6 bases). Trimming pared 4 bases from V and 5 bases from J, leaving 14 bases between. Germline assignment: CDR1 SEHNR and CDR2 FQNEAQ (reference sequence). The CDR3 has 14 residues. CDR3 sequence: CASSSDRAPYGYTF. The CDR3 DNA reads TGTGCCAGCAGCTCGGACAGAGCTCCTTATGGCTACACCTTC.

The chain couples TRBV28 to TRBJ2-3; a possible D gene is TRBD2 (6 bases). Trimming took 7 bases from V and 2 from J, leaving 10 bases between them. The CDR3 runs to 13 residues. Germline V CDR1 and CDR2: MDHEN, SYDVKM. The CDR3 loop reads CASIGLNTDTQYF. In DNA form, the CDR3 reads TGTGCCAGCATCGGACTAAACACAGATACGCAGTATTTT.

A few counts support this clone. V is TRBV5-4 and J is TRBJ2-6, with D possibly TRBD1 on 6 matching bases. V lost 4 bases and J 2 bases, leaving 13 bases between the germline ends. The CDR3 is 16 amino acids. From germline, CDR1 is SGHNT and CDR2 YYREEE (reference sequence). CDR3 residues: CASSPLQGTGANVLTF. The DNA of the CDR3 is TGTGCCAGCAGCCCTTTACAGGGTACTGGGGCCAACGTCCTGACTTTC.

V is TRBV6-2 or TRBV6-3 and J is TRBJ2-3; 12 bases map to TRBD2. Per the germline V gene, CDR1 is MNHEY and CDR2 is SVGEGT. V dropped 5 bases and J dropped 0; count of bases not matched to a gene: 3. The CDR3 covers 16 residues. DNA for the CDR3: TGTGCCAGCAGTCGACTAGCGGGAGAAAGCACAGATACGCAGTATTTT. Its protein is CASSRLAGESTDTQYF.

CDR3 in amino acids: CAEKPEPSGSLGEQFF. The CDR3 coding sequence is TGTGCCGAAAAACCCGAGCCTAGCGGGAGTCTGGGGGAGCAGTTCTTC. The chain has TRBV7-2 and TRBJ2-1; 10 positions agree with TRBD2. V was pared by 11 bases and J by 10 bases, with 20 bases of the junction left unmatched. The length of the CDR3 is 16 residues. CDR1 is SGHTA and CDR2 is FQGNSA in the germline V gene.

V gene TRBV6-5 combines with J gene TRBJ2-7, with 7 bases that match TRBD1. V trimming: 4 bases; J trimming: 4 bases; junction bases outside the gene matches: 7. Germline CDR1 reads MNHEY; CDR2 reads SVGAGI. The CDR3 is 14 residues long. CDR3 DNA: TGTGCCAGCAGTTCAGACAGGGCAAGGTACGAGCAGTACTTC. It translates to CASSSDRARYEQYF.

This clone was counted a few times. The gene calls are TRBV10-3 and TRBJ2-7; tentatively, D is TRBD1 (5 bases). V dropped 10 bases and J dropped 3 bases, with 13 bases sitting between them. Germline loops: CDR1 ENHRY, CDR2 SYGVKD. CDR3 length: 12 residues. The DNA for the CDR3 is TGTGCCACTATTTCGCAGGGCTACGAGCAGTACTTC. Its translation is CATISQGYEQYF.

CDR3 bases: TGCGCCAGCAGCCCCGGGACAGGTATCTACGAGCAGTACTTC. Its protein product is CASSPGTGIYEQYF. The chain combines TRBV5-1 with TRBJ2-7; 8 nucleotides agree with TRBD1. Germline V lookup: CDR1 SGHRS, CDR2 YFSETQ. The CDR3 totals 14 residues. V gave up 4 bases and J gave up 3 bases; unmatched junction bases: 6.

The V and J genes are TRBV5-6 and TRBJ2-3; TRBD2 matches 13 bases. The J segment lost 8 bases and the V segment lost 4 bases, leaving 13 bases of the junction unmatched. Germline V gene lookup returns CDR1 SGHDT and CDR2 YYEEEE. This CDR3 spans 17 amino acids. Written as DNA, the CDR3 is TGTGCCAGCAGCGCCTCCATTTGGACTAGCGGGAGAACTACGCAGTATTTT. Translation: CASSASIWTSGRTTQYF.

V is TRBV20-1 and J is TRBJ2-4, with unresolved D. The CDR3 has 11 amino acids. Germline V gives CDR1 DFQATT, CDR2 SNEGSKA (reference sequence). Trimming took 5 bases from V and 11 from J, leaving 13 bases between them. CDR3 protein: CSASPVAFQYF. In DNA form, the CDR3 reads TGCAGTGCTTCCCCCGTAGCATTTCAGTACTTC.

This rearrangement joins TRBV4-2 to TRBJ2-1, with D perhaps TRBD1 (5 bases). Trimming stripped 1 base from V and 7 bases from J, with 8 bases between. This CDR3 region has 13 residues. The germline CDR1 and CDR2 sequences are LGHNA and YNFKEQ. The CDR3 spells CASSQVRVNEQFF. In nucleotides, the CDR3 is TGTGCCAGCAGCCAAGTCAGGGTGAATGAGCAGTTCTTC.

This chain joins TRBV28 and TRBJ1-5, with D unclear. V was clipped by 3 bases and J by 6 bases, with 6 bases between them. Germline assignment: CDR1 MDHEN and CDR2 SYDVKM. The CDR3 covers 12 residues. CDR3 in amino acids: CASSFSGQPQHF. The CDR3 DNA is TGTGCCAGCAGTTTTAGTGGTCAGCCCCAGCATTTT.

The CDR3 is CASSYPTGATEAFF. The CDR3 DNA is TGTGCCAGCAGTTACCCTACAGGGGCCACTGAAGCTTTCTTT. The chain carries TRBV6-2 or TRBV6-3 and TRBJ1-1; TRBD1 matches at 7 bases. The CDR3 has 14 residues. Trimming removed 2 bases from V and 4 bases from J; junction bases left unmatched: 4. The germline CDR1 and CDR2 sequences are MNHEY and SVGEGT.

The chain employs TRBV4-3 and TRBJ2-3, with 10 bases lining up with TRBD2. Unmatched junction bases numbered 3, after V lost 1 base and J lost 5 bases. The CDR3 covers 15 residues. Germline V gene lookup returns CDR1 LGHNA and CDR2 YSLEER. The CDR3 region is CASSQGSGREDTQYF. The CDR3 DNA is TGCGCCAGCAGCCAAGGAAGCGGGAGGGAAGATACGCAGTATTTT.

The chain combines TRBV18 with TRBJ2-2; D possibly corresponds to TRBD1 (6 bases). In germline, CDR1 is KGHSH, CDR2 LQKENI. The CDR3 extends over 16 amino acids. With 3 bases removed from V and 4 bases from J, the gap between germline ends came to 15 bases. The CDR3 coding sequence is TGTGCCAGCTCACCGATACAGGGAAGTGGCACCGGGGAGCTGTTTTTT. It translates to CASSPIQGSGTGELFF.

The chain carries TRBV24-1 and TRBJ2-3; TRBD1 is a possible D gene (5 bases). CDR3 length: 11 amino acids. Per germline, CDR1 KGHDR and CDR2 SFDVKD. Trimming pared 9 bases from V and 3 bases from J, leaving 6 bases between. For the CDR3, the DNA is TGTGCCACCCAGGGAACAGATACGCAGTATTTT. Residues: CATQGTDTQYF.

The chain carries TRBV6-6 and TRBJ2-4; D is possibly TRBD1 (6 bases). CDR3 size: 16 residues. Germline-derived CDR1 and CDR2 are MNHNY and SVGAGI (reference sequence). The V end lost 4 bases, the J end lost 1 base, and 14 bases lay between the germline ends. The CDR3 DNA is TGTGCCAGCAGTTTTCGACAGGACCTCGCCAAAAACATTCAGTACTTC. Protein sequence: CASSFRQDLAKNIQYF.

The rearrangement links TRBV7-2 to TRBJ1-2; 11 bases align to TRBD1. This CDR3 contains 15 residues. CDR1 and CDR2 from the germline V gene are SGHTA and FQGNSA. With V trimmed by 4 bases and J by 2 bases, 3 bases remained unmatched. The CDR3 loop is CASSWTGGANYGYTF. CDR3 bases: TGTGCCAGCAGCTGGACAGGGGGCGCGAACTATGGCTACACCTTC.

The rearrangement links TRBV3-1 (or the pseudogene TRBV3-2) to TRBJ1-2, with D possibly being TRBD1 (6 bases). Trimming removed 4 bases at V and 6 bases at J, with 12 bases between. This CDR3 has 13 amino acids. Germline V CDR1 and CDR2: LGHDT, YNNKEL (reference sequence). The CDR3, as DNA: TGTGCCAGCAGCCTTACAGGGTTAAATGGCTACACCTTC. It yields the protein CASSLTGLNGYTF.

This rearrangement joins TRBV19 to TRBJ2-7, with D unresolved. The CDR3 has 13 residues. Between the trimmed V and J ends, which lost 5 bases and 0 bases, there was a span of 8 bases. Germline lookup yields CDR1 LNHDA and CDR2 SQIVND (reference sequence). In DNA, the CDR3 is TGTGCCAGTAGTTTGAGCACCTCCTACGAGCAGTACTTC. As protein: CASSLSTSYEQYF.